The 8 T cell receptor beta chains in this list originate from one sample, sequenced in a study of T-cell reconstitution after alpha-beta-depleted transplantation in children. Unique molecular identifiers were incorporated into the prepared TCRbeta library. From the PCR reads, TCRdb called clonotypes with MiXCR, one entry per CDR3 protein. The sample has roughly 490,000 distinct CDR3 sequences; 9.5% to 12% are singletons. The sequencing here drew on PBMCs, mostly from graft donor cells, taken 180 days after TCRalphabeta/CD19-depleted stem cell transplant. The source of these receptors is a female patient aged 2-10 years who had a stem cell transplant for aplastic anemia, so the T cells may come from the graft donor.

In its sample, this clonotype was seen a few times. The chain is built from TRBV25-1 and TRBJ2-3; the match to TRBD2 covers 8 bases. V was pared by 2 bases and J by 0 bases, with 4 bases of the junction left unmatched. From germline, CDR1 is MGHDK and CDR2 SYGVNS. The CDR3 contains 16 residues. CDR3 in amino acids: CASSEGASGSTDTQYF. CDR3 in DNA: TGTGCCAGCAGTGAAGGGGCTAGCGGGAGCACAGATACGCAGTATTTT.

CDR3 loop: CASSYRAAGGTDTQYF. The CDR3 bases are TGTGCCAGCAGTTACAGGGCGGCAGGCGGCACAGATACGCAGTATTTT. J is TRBJ2-3 and V is TRBV6-5, with D unresolved. Germline-derived CDR1 and CDR2 are MNHEY and SVGAGI. The CDR3 is made up of 16 amino acids. V was cut by 2 bases and J by 1 base, with 13 bases left in between.

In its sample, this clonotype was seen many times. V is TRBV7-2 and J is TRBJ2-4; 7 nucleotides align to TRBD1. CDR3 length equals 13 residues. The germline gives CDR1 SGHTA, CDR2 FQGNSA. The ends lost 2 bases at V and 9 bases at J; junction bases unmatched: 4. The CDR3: CASSLWDSGIQYF. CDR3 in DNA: TGTGCCAGCAGCTTATGGGACAGCGGCATTCAGTACTTC.

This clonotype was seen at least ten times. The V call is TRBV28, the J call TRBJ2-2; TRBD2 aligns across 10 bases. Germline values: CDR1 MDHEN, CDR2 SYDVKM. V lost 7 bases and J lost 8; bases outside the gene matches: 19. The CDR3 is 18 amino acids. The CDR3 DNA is TGTGCCAGCACCCCGGACCGCCGGGCTAGCGGGAGATCTGGGGAGCTGTTTTTT. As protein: CASTPDRRASGRSGELFF.

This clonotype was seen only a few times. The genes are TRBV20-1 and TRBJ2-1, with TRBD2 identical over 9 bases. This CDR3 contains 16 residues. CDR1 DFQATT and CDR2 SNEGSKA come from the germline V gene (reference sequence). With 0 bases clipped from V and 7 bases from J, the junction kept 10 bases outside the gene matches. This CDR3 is CSARDVGGRAGNEQFF. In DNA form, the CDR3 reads TGCAGTGCTAGAGATGTAGGCGGGAGGGCCGGAAATGAGCAGTTCTTC.

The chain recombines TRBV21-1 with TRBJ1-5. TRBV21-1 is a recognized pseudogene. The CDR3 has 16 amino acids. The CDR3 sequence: CASPYGGPASNQPQHF. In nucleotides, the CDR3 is TGTGCCAGCCCCTATGGTGGGCCCGCTAGCAATCAGCCCCAGCATTTT.

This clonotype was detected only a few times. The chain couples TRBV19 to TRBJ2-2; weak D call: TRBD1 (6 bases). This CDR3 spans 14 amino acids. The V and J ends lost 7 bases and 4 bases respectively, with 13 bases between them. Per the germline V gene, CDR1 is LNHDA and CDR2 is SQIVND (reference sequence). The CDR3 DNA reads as TGTGCCAGTAACACGAGGGGGAGCACCGGGGAGCTGTTTTTT. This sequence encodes CASNTRGSTGELFF.

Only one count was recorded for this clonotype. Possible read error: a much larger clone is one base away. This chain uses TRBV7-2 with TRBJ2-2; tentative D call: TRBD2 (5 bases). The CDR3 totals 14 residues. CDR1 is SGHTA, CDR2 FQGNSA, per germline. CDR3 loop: CASSSLANTGQLFF. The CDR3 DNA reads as TGTGCCAGCAGCTCCTTAGCGAACACCGGGCAGCTGTTTTTT.